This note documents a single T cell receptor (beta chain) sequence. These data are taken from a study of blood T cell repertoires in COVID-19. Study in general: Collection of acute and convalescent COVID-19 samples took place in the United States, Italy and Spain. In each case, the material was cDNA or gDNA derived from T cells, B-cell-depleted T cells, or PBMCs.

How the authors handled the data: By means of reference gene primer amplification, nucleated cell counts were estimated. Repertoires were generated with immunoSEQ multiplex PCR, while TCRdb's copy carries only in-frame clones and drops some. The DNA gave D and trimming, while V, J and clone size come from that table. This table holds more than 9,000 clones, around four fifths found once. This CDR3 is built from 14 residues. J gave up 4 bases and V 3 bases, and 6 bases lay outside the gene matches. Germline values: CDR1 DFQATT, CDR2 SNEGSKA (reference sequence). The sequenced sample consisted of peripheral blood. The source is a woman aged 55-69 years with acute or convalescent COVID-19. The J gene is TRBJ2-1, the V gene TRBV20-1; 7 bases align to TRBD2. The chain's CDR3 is CSASGLAVYNEQFF. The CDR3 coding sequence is TGCAGTGCTAGTGGGCTAGCGGTTTACAATGAGCAGTTCTTC.